The T cell receptor (beta chain) described here comes from a study of technical replicates of blood from a handful of donors. Repertoires were generated with immunoSEQ multiplex PCR, while TCRdb's copy carries only in-frame clones and drops some. This table holds approximately 100,000 clones, 96% found once. Sequencing was carried out using T cells isolated from PBMCs. This TCR was sampled from a human donor in good health.

The CDR3 DNA follows: TGTGCCAGCAGTTTCACAGGGGGTAACTATGGCTACACCTTC. Encoded protein: CASSFTGGNYGYTF. The chain recombines TRBV27 with TRBJ1-2; TRBD1 agrees at 8 bases. Trimming took 3 bases from V and 1 from J; bases not matched to a gene: 1. From germline, CDR1 is MNHEY and CDR2 SMNVEV (reference sequence). CDR3 length: 14 residues.